The rows below give T cell receptor beta chains drawn from one sample of a study of T-cell reconstitution after alpha-beta-depleted transplantation in children. A single record per CDR3 protein comes from TCRdb applying MiXCR to the PCR reads. The repertoire holds 750,000 to 950,000 distinct CDR3 sequences, with roughly 16% as singletons. Sequenced here: PBMCs, mostly from graft donor cells, sampled 360 days after TCRalphabeta/CD19-depleted stem cell transplant. The receptors were gathered from a male patient under 18 who had a stem cell transplant for acute lymphoblastic leukemia, so the T cells may come from the graft donor. Each CDR3 is given with its conserved first and last residue. D genes are given only for firm matches. Expanded clones are given a class, and other clones once, few, many or no size at all.

D,size,V,J,DNA,CDR3
TRBD2,NA,TRBV5-1,TRBJ2-7,TGCGCCAGCAGCTTGTCGGGGACTAGCGTTGAGTACGAGCAGTACTTC,CASSLSGTSVEYEQYF
NA,few,TRBV29-1,TRBJ2-1,TGCAGCCTTGGGGGCAGATACAATGAGCAGTTCTTC,CSLGGRYNEQFF
NA,few,TRBV5-8,TRBJ1-1,TGTGCCAGCAGCTTGGACGGAGGCCACACTGAAGCTTTCTTT,CASSLDGGHTEAFF
TRBD1,NA,TRBV5-1,TRBJ1-2,TGCGCCAGCAGCGTACTGACAGGGGAGGGGAACTATGGCTACACCTTC,CASSVLTGEGNYGYTF
NA,many,TRBV25-1,TRBJ2-7,TGTGCCAGCAGTGAACTAGACAGTCCGTATGGGGAGCAGTACTTC,CASSELDSPYGEQYF
TRBD2,NA,TRBV9,TRBJ2-7,TGTGCCAGCAGCGTAGAAACTAGCGGTTCCTACGAGCAGTACTTC,CASSVETSGSYEQYF
NA,NA,TRBV18,TRBJ2-5,TGTGCCAGCTCACCCGACCAAGCGGAGACCCAGTACTTC,CASSPDQAETQYF
NA,NA,TRBV11-1,TRBJ2-3,TGTGCCAGCAGCGCCGGCAAGTGGGGCGGAGTCACAGATACGCAGTATTTT,CASSAGKWGGVTDTQYF
NA,NA,TRBV7-8,TRBJ1-1,TGTGCCAGCAGCCACGATTGGGGCACAGTGAACACTGAAGCTTTCTTT,CASSHDWGTVNTEAFF
NA,NA,TRBV7-9,TRBJ2-7,TGTGCCAGCAGCCAAGGACAGTTCTACGAGCAGTACTTC,CASSQGQFYEQYF
TRBD1,NA,TRBV18,TRBJ2-7,TGTGCCAGCTCACCAAGAGGTCGGACAGGGGCCAACGAGCAGTACTTC,CASSPRGRTGANEQYF
NA,NA,TRBV2,TRBJ1-1,TGTGCCAGCAGCTACGAGGTGGTGAACACTGAAGCTTTCTTT,CASSYEVVNTEAFF
TRBD1,NA,TRBV20-1,TRBJ2-3,TGCAGTGCCTTGGACAGGGGTTCCCTAGATACGCAGTATTTT,CSALDRGSLDTQYF
NA,NA,TRBV15,TRBJ2-1,TGTGCCACCAGCAGAGGGTTGGGGTCTAGCAACAATGAGCAGTTCTTC,CATSRGLGSSNNEQFF
NA,NA,TRBV6-1,TRBJ1-6,TGTGCCAGCAGACCAGGCTCCTATAATTCACCCCTCCACTTT,CASRPGSYNSPLHF
NA,NA,TRBV20-1,TRBJ2-1,TGCAGTGCTAGAGATCAAGGAGGGGTACCCTACAATGAGCAGTTCTTC,CSARDQGGVPYNEQFF
TRBD1,many,TRBV5-1,TRBJ1-1,TGCGCCAGCAGCTTGACTGGGACAGGTCAAGTGGCTTTCTTT,CASSLTGTGQVAFF
NA,few,TRBV7-9,TRBJ1-1,TGTGCCAGCAGCTTAGCGCCAGGGTTGGAAGCTTTCTTT,CASSLAPGLEAFF
NA,NA,TRBV7-9,TRBJ2-7,TGTGCCAGCAGCTCGGACGCGTTCTGGGGCGAGCAGTACTTC,CASSSDAFWGEQYF
NA,NA,TRBV27,TRBJ2-3,TGTGCCAGCAGTTTTTTGCGGGGTCTAGATACGCAGTATTTT,CASSFLRGLDTQYF
TRBD2,few,TRBV20-1,TRBJ2-7,TGCAGTGCTAGACGGGCGGGAGGGTGGTCCGTTGGCGAGCAGTACTTC,CSARRAGGWSVGEQYF
TRBD2,NA,TRBV2,TRBJ2-7,TGTGCCAGCAGTGAAGCAGGAACTAGCGCCTACGAGCAGTACTTC,CASSEAGTSAYEQYF